Following are 14 T cell receptor beta chains from one sample sequenced in a study of metastatic and nonmetastatic thyroid tumors. TCRdb re-called clones from the PCR reads using MiXCR. Of about 12,000 clones detected, under 35% appear once; the ten largest clones hold 15% to 20%. Thyroid surgery had not been preceded by any treatment in any patient. Input material: tumor tissue. All receptors derive from a female donor with papillary thyroid cancer or a benign thyroid nodule (not recorded which). Some clones in this sample may be carry-over from other donors' samples.

This chain links TRBV6-1 with TRBJ2-3; a weak D match, TRBD2 (5 bases). Germline V gene data show CDR1 as MNHNS and CDR2 as SASEGT. V lost 3 bases and J 6 bases, leaving 10 bases between the germline ends. This CDR3 has 13 residues. The CDR3 spells CASSDKEADTQYF. CDR3 DNA sequence: TGTGCCAGCAGTGACAAGGAGGCCGATACGCAGTATTTT.

By proportion, this clone is medium-sized. The chain couples TRBV11-2 to TRBJ1-3; D is unclear. Germline loops: CDR1 SGHAT, CDR2 FQNNGV. V dropped 4 bases and J dropped 4 bases, with 17 bases sitting between them. The CDR3 contains 16 residues. CDR3 bases: TGTGCCAGCAGCTCCCCCCTAACAGAAACCGGAAACACCATATATTTT. Translated: CASSSPLTETGNTIYF.

Many counts were recorded for this clone. The gene calls are TRBV27 and TRBJ1-2; D is unresolved. The germline V and J ends were trimmed by 6 bases and 5 bases, with 13 bases remaining between them. Germline loops: CDR1 MNHEY, CDR2 SMNVEV (reference sequence). The length of the CDR3 is 13 residues. In nucleotides, the CDR3 is TGTGCCAGCAGCCCGCACCGGTGGTATGGCTACACCTTC. Translated, it gives CASSPHRWYGYTF.

This chain joins TRBV20-1 and TRBJ2-7; 10 nucleotides line up with TRBD1. Germline-derived CDR1 and CDR2 are DFQATT and SNEGSKA (reference sequence). The CDR3 consists of 16 residues. The V and J ends lost 0 bases and 2 bases, in that order; junction bases with no gene match: 7. Written as DNA, the CDR3 is TGCAGTGCTAGAGATCCCAGGACAGGGGGTGCCTACGAGCAGTACTTC. Translating it yields CSARDPRTGGAYEQYF.

This clone occurred many times. The same CDR3 also results from other DNA sequences found in this sample. This chain joins TRBV3-1 and TRBJ1-2; 7 positions agree with TRBD1. This CDR3 contains 13 residues. Germline CDR1 LGHDT, CDR2 YNNKEL (reference sequence). J lost 8 bases, V lost 1 base, and 4 bases had no gene match. CDR3 sequence (DNA): TGTGCCAGCAGCCAAGGACAGGGTAAAGGCTACACCTTC. The encoded protein is CASSQGQGKGYTF.

There are many counts of this clone. A much bigger clone sits one base away, suggesting this may be a read error. V gene TRBV5-1 combines with J gene TRBJ1-1; D gene unclear. The CDR3 has 12 residues. V lost 3 bases to trimming and J lost 1 base, with 4 bases between them. Germline CDR1 SGHRS, CDR2 YFSETQ. This CDR3 is CASSSTNTEAFF. CDR3 in DNA: TGCGCCAGCAGCTCGACGAACACTGAAGCTTTCTTT.

By sample fraction, this clone is large. The genes are TRBV2 and TRBJ2-1; 13 positions match TRBD2. Per germline, CDR1 SNHLY and CDR2 FYNNEI. CDR3 length equals 14 residues. V was clipped by 2 bases and J by 15 bases; unmatched bases: 7. CDR3 sequence (DNA): TGTGCCAGCAGTGAAAGACTAGCGGGAGGTTTTATGTTCTTC. It codes for CASSERLAGGFMFF.

This clone occurred many times. The V call is TRBV6-2 or TRBV6-3, the J call TRBJ1-3; D not resolved. V lost 0 bases to trimming and J lost 1 base, with 4 bases between them. From germline, CDR1 is MNHEY and CDR2 SVGEGT. CDR3 length: 14 amino acids. The CDR3: CASSYSISGNTIYF. The DNA for the CDR3 is TGTGCCAGCAGTTACTCGATTTCTGGAAACACCATATATTTT.

This clone was found a few times. The chain employs TRBV12-3 or TRBV12-4 and TRBJ2-1; possibly TRBD1 for D (5 bases). The V end lost 3 bases, the J end lost 10 bases, and 10 bases lay between the germline ends. This CDR3 spans 12 amino acids. In DNA form, the CDR3 reads TGTGCCAGCAGTTTGGGGCGGCGGGAGCAGTTCTTC. Its translation: CASSLGRREQFF.

Ten or more counts support this clone. The sample carries other DNA sequences with the same CDR3. The chain combines TRBV27 with TRBJ1-4; D call uncertain. Germline V lookup: CDR1 MNHEY, CDR2 SMNVEV (reference sequence). Trimming cost V 5 bases and J 3 bases, with 13 bases left between them. This CDR3 has 15 amino acids. The CDR3, as DNA: TGTGCCAGCAGTATAGGCGAACAGCCTAATGAAAAACTGTTTTTT. It codes for CASSIGEQPNEKLFF.

A few counts support this clone. The chain couples TRBV10-3 to TRBJ2-7, with TRBD1 matching 9 bases. This CDR3 comprises 14 residues. The ends lost 9 bases at V and 10 bases at J; junction bases unmatched: 16. Germline values: CDR1 ENHRY, CDR2 SYGVKD. CDR3 protein: CAIKPDRGAGGQYV. The CDR3 nucleotides read TGTGCCATAAAACCCGACAGGGGGGCAGGCGGTCAGTACGTC.

Judged by abundance, this clone is medium-sized (0.01 to 0.1%). The chain joins TRBV4-1 to TRBJ1-5; D not resolved. Germline V gene data show CDR1 as MGHRA and CDR2 as YSYEKL. CDR3 length equals 15 residues. V dropped 1 base and J dropped 5 bases, with 12 bases sitting between them. The CDR3 sequence: CASSQVWRRDQPQHF. The CDR3 nucleotides read TGCGCCAGCAGCCAAGTCTGGCGGAGGGATCAGCCCCAGCATTTT.

A single count supports this clone. The V gene is TRBV20-1, the J gene TRBJ2-7, with D perhaps matching TRBD1 (6 bases). Germline CDR1 reads DFQATT; CDR2 reads SNEGSKA (reference sequence). Trimming removed 3 bases from V and 3 bases from J, with 21 bases in between. CDR3 length: 16 residues. The chain's CDR3 is CSASPGHGHPSYEQYF. In DNA form, the CDR3 reads TGCAGTGCTAGTCCGGGACATGGACACCCTAGCTACGAGCAGTACTTC.

This clone was counted many times. A much more abundant neighbour one base away suggests this may be a read error. The rearrangement links TRBV24-1 to TRBJ1-5, with D unresolved. From germline, CDR1 is KGHDR and CDR2 SFDVKD. Trimming removed 8 bases at V and 5 bases at J, with 0 bases between. CDR3 size: 9 residues. In DNA form, the CDR3 reads TGTGCCACCAATCAGCCCCAGCATTTT. Its protein is CATNQPQHF.